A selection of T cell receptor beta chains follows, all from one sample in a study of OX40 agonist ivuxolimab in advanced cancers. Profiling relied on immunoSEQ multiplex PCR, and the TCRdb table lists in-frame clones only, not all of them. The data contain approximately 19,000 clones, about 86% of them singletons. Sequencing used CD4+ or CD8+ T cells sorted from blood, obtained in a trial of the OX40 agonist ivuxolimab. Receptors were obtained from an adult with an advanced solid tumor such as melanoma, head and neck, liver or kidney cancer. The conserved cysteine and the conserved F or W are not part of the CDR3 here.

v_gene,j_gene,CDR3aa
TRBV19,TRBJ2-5,ASSMSSGRTAQETQY
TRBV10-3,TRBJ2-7,AIRRDKSGYEQY
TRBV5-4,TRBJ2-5,ASSLGQLQETQY
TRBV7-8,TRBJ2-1,ASSLVRGSYNEQF
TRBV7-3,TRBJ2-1,ASSLAAGTYNEQF
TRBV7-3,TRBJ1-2,ASSLNPGVGNGYT
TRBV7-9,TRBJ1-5,ASSSTDKGMAQPQH
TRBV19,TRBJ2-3,ASTRGGSADTQY
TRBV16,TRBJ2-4,ASTLTSKNIQY
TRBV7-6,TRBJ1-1,ASSPRQADTEAF
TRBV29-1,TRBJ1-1,SVEGQGLEAF
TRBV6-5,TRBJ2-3,ASSYGEADTQY
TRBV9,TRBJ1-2,ASSVTGGPQYGYT
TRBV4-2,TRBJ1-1,ASSQDLLNSREAF
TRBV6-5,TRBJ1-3,ASSQGTGSNTIY
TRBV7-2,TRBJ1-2,ASSLGEGANYGYT